This TCR beta chain was profiled in a study of T cell changes during pregnancy in multiple sclerosis. Produced via immunoSEQ multiplex PCR; TCRdb's table is partial and in-frame only. In the table there are about 51,000 clones, just over 90% of which are singletons. Germline CDR1 reads ENHRY; CDR2 reads SYGVKD. Trimming pared 0 bases from V and 3 bases from J, leaving 21 bases between. The CDR3 contains 18 residues. The clonotype comes from a female donor with multiple sclerosis, enrolled in a pregnancy study. The sequencing used peripheral blood, collected in the second trimester of pregnancy. This chain joins TRBV10-3 and TRBJ2-7, with a possible D match to TRBD2 (6 bases). The CDR3 nucleotides read TGTGCCATCAGTGAGTCCGGACTACTCAAACCCGTGGTCTACGAGCAGTACTTC. Encoded protein: CAISESGLLKPVVYEQYF.